This T cell receptor beta chain is from a study of prognosis after radiotherapy for stage I lung cancer. The overall study: Considered medically inoperable were all of the patients with non-small cell lung cancer. Median age was around 70 years (roughly 53 to 90) among around 13 men and over five women. The study recorded distant metastases in four patients (median 7 months) after radiotherapy and no significant progression in more than 13.

There are many counts of this clonotype. There were approximately 6 milliliters of peripheral blood drawn at each of two time points. The genomic DNA TCR beta CDR3 region underwent two rounds of multiplex PCR. First-round PCR amplification was performed with primers specific to each TRBV and TRBJ gene. TCRdb re-analysed the multiplex PCR reads in MiXCR, keeping a single row per CDR3 protein. Among some 36,000 distinct CDR3 sequences listed, less than 25% were seen once. This CDR3 spans 13 amino acids. Germline values: CDR1 SGHAT, CDR2 FQNNGV. Trimming took 1 base from V and 6 from J, leaving 7 bases between them.

The TCR sequence derives from a donor over 45 with non-small cell lung cancer. V and J are TRBV11-2 and TRBJ1-5; D ambiguous. The sequenced sample was PBMCs, obtained before or after stereotactic body radiation therapy (not recorded which). The CDR3 reads CASSLGRLQPQHF. The CDR3 DNA sequence: TGTGCCAGCAGCTTAGGACGCCTTCAGCCCCAGCATTTT.